Presented here are 11 T cell receptor beta chains from one specimen sequenced in a study of OX40 agonist ivuxolimab in advanced cancers. Only in-frame clones appear in the TCRdb table, and some are missing; sequencing was by immunoSEQ multiplex PCR. This table has 50,000 or so clones, about 81% appearing once. The specimen comprised CD4+ or CD8+ T cells sorted from blood, sampled in a trial of the OX40 agonist ivuxolimab. The receptors were sampled from an adult with an advanced solid tumor such as melanoma, head and neck, liver or kidney cancer.

The V gene is TRBV10-2, the J gene TRBJ1-2; D remains ambiguous. The CDR3 totals 13 residues. Germline values: CDR1 WSHSY, CDR2 SAAADI. V lost 2 bases and J 1 base, leaving 5 bases between the germline ends. CDR3 nucleotides: TGCGCCAGCAGTGAGGGTCTTAACTATGGCTACACCTTC. Amino acids: CASSEGLNYGYTF.

The genes are TRBV27 and TRBJ2-2; 12 bases match TRBD2. CDR3 length: 16 residues. The trim removed 5 bases at V and 3 bases at J, leaving 4 bases unmatched. Germline loops: CDR1 MNHEY, CDR2 SMNVEV (reference sequence). The CDR3 nucleotides are TGTGCCAGCAGTCTGACTAGCGGGGGTGACACCGGGGAGCTGTTTTTT. Protein product: CASSLTSGGDTGELFF.

This clone came up once. The chain has TRBV23-1 and TRBJ2-3; 8 bases are a match to TRBD2. TRBV23-1 is given ORF status, its function remaining uncertain. The CDR3 loop spans 15 amino acids. The junction had 5 bases not matched to a gene; V was cut back by 4 bases and J by 2 bases. The CDR3 spells CASSPDSGDTDTQYF. The CDR3 region has the DNA TGCGCCAGCAGTCCGGATAGCGGGGACACAGATACGCAGTATTTT.

This CDR3 reads CASSKGTGTNYGYTF. CDR3 bases: TGTGCCAGCAGCAAAGGGACAGGGACTAACTATGGCTACACCTTC. This chain joins TRBV21-1 and TRBJ1-2; TRBD1 is the table's D call and was not checked against the DNA. TRBV21-1 is a pseudogene segment. The CDR3 contains 15 residues.

V usage is TRBV6-1 and J usage is TRBJ1-4; TRBD1 agrees at 7 bases. CDR3 length: 15 amino acids. Unmatched junction bases numbered 12, after V lost 6 bases and J lost 8 bases. Germline CDR1 MNHNS, CDR2 SASEGT. The CDR3 nucleotides are TGTGCCAGCAGCTTCCTCGGACAGGAGGGAGAAAAACTGTTTTTT. Amino acids: CASSFLGQEGEKLFF.

This clone was seen only a few times. The CDR3 here is CSAGTGETQYF. Here the CDR3 DNA reads TGCAGTGCTGGGACGGGGGAGACCCAGTACTTC. The rearrangement uses TRBV20-1 and TRBJ2-5, with D perhaps being TRBD1 or TRBD2 (5 bases each). Germline assignment: CDR1 DFQATT and CDR2 SNEGSKA (reference sequence). With 5 bases removed from V and 5 bases from J, the gap between germline ends came to 9 bases. The CDR3 spans 11 residues.

V gene TRBV11-2 combines with J gene TRBJ2-7; D unresolved. The CDR3 has 16 residues. The germline V gene has CDR1 SGHAT and CDR2 FQNNGV. Trimming cost V 2 bases and J 0 bases, with 14 bases left between them. The CDR3 protein is CASSLSIPASSYEQYF. As DNA, the CDR3 is TGTGCCAGCAGCTTATCCATCCCGGCATCCTCCTACGAGCAGTACTTC. Full variable domain (remainder filled in from reference TRBV11-2 and TRBJ2-7): EAGVAQSPRYKIIEKRQSVAFWCNPISGHATLYWYQQILGQGPKLLIQFQNNGVVDDSQLPKDRFSAERLKGVDSTLKIQPAKLEDSAVYLCASSLSIPASSYEQYFGPGTRLTVT.

J is TRBJ1-1 and V is TRBV6-6; 9 nucleotides agree with TRBD1. The CDR3 length is 12 residues. J was trimmed by 12 bases and V by 6 bases; bases with no gene match: 8. Germline CDR1 MNHNY, CDR2 SVGAGI (reference sequence). CDR3 DNA: TGTGCCAGCAGCCCAGGGACAGGGTTATCTTTCTTT. Its protein is CASSPGTGLSFF.

The rearrangement uses TRBV4-1 and TRBJ2-1, with D possibly matching TRBD1 (5 bases). The CDR3 has 11 amino acids. CDR1 MGHRA and CDR2 YSYEKL come from the germline V gene. V lost 10 bases and J 9 bases, leaving 13 bases between the germline ends. The CDR3 DNA reads as TGCGCCAACTTGTGGGGCAGTGAGCAGTTCTTC. Translating gives CANLWGSEQFF.

This chain connects TRBV11-2 to TRBJ2-3; D unresolved. There are 13 residues in the CDR3. Trimming shortened V by 5 bases and J by 4 bases, and 10 bases separated the two germline ends. Germline loops: CDR1 SGHAT, CDR2 FQNNGV. Here the CDR3 DNA reads TGTGCCAGCAGCCCATTTTCCCCAGATACGCAGTATTTT. Translation: CASSPFSPDTQYF.

The CDR3 sequence: CASSLGTVGSYEQYF. The CDR3 nucleotides are TGTGCCAGCAGTTTAGGGACAGTTGGTTCCTACGAGCAGTACTTC. The chain carries TRBV5-6 and TRBJ2-7; 7 positions agree with TRBD1. From germline, CDR1 is SGHDT and CDR2 YYEEEE. The CDR3 spans 15 residues. Trimming at V came to 5 bases and at J to 1 base, leaving 9 bases not matched to a gene.